Each of the 7 T cell receptor beta chains below was sequenced from the same sample in a study of shared clonotypes between healthy human individuals. The repertoire was sequenced with immunoSEQ multiplex PCR; TCRdb's copy has only in-frame clones and lacks some. There are about 960,000 clones in the sample; less than 85% occur only once, and approximately 1.5% lies in the top ten. The sequenced sample consisted of memory CD4+ T cells sorted from blood. Subset meaning: CD45RA-negative fraction. The receptors derive from a man aged 18 to 30 in good health.

In this sample, this clone turned up a few times. V gene TRBV28 combines with J gene TRBJ1-3, with D tentatively TRBD1 (5 bases). CDR1 is MDHEN and CDR2 is SYDVKM in the germline V gene. With 7 bases removed from V and 0 bases from J, the gap between germline ends came to 13 bases. CDR3 length: 15 residues. The CDR3 is CASTNTGPSGNTIYF. CDR3 DNA: TGTGCCAGCACTAACACAGGTCCCTCTGGAAACACCATATATTTT.

This rearrangement joins TRBV29-1 to TRBJ1-4, with D uncertain. This CDR3 has 12 amino acids. Per the germline V gene, CDR1 is SQVTM and CDR2 is ANQGSEA. The V and J ends lost 4 bases and 4 bases respectively, with 7 bases between them. The CDR3 reads CSVGQINEKLFF. DNA of the CDR3: TGCAGCGTTGGCCAGATTAATGAAAAACTGTTTTTT.

The chain has TRBV5-4 and TRBJ2-1; 12 nucleotides align to TRBD2. The junction had 5 bases not matched to a gene; V was cut back by 0 bases and J by 7 bases. Germline V gene sequence: CDR1 SGHNT, CDR2 YYREEE (reference sequence). The CDR3 runs to 16 residues. CDR3 loop: CASSLAGTSGWNEQFF. CDR3 in DNA: TGTGCCAGCAGCTTGGCCGGGACTAGCGGGTGGAATGAGCAGTTCTTC.

The V gene is TRBV12-2, the J gene TRBJ2-2; the table's TRBD2 call for D was not verified on the DNA. TRBV12-2 is a pseudogene segment. The CDR3 covers 19 residues. The CDR3 sequence is CASRPSGTSGISNTGELFF. The CDR3 DNA is TGTGCAAGTCGCCCCTCGGGGACTAGCGGTATATCGAACACCGGGGAGCTGTTTTTT.

The rearrangement links TRBV5-1 to TRBJ1-2; D is uncertain. CDR3 length equals 15 residues. Between the trimmed V and J ends, which lost 2 bases and 1 base, there was a span of 12 bases. CDR1 and CDR2 from the germline V gene are SGHRS and YFSETQ. CDR3 bases: TGCGCCAGCAGCTTTTCTCGGTTGGATAACTATGGCTACACCTTC. Residues: CASSFSRLDNYGYTF. Together with reference TRBV5-1 and TRBJ1-2, the CDR3 gives the full variable domain: KAGVTQTPRYLIKTRGQQVTLSCSPISGHRSVSWYQQTPGQGLQFLFEYFSETQRNKGNFPGRFSGRQFSNSRSEMNVSTLELGDSALYLCASSFSRLDNYGYTFGSGTRLTVV.

This rearrangement joins TRBV5-6 to TRBJ2-1; the D gene could be TRBD1 or TRBD2 (5 bases each). The length of the CDR3 is 19 residues. V was shortened by 4 bases and J by 8 bases, with 31 bases between the two germline ends. CDR1 SGHDT and CDR2 YYEEEE come from the germline V gene. Here the CDR3 DNA reads TGTGCCAGCAGCCTCGACAGCGGTTCTGCATACGGCAGGTCGCATGAGCAGTTCTTC. Its protein product is CASSLDSGSAYGRSHEQFF.

The J gene is TRBJ2-3, the V gene TRBV5-1; D is unclear. V was cut by 2 bases and J by 4 bases, with 11 bases left in between. This CDR3 is built from 14 residues. Germline V gene data show CDR1 as SGHRS and CDR2 as YFSETQ. This CDR3 reads CASSFYSPSDTQYF. Written as DNA, the CDR3 is TGCGCCAGCAGCTTTTATAGTCCCTCAGATACGCAGTATTTT.